Listed here is a single TCR beta chain. Its antigen remains unidentified. Primers used in a second PCR of about 7 to 12 cycles were a sample-barcoded 5' primer and a J-beta primer mix. One entry per CDR3 protein, called by TCRdb with MiXCR from the 5' RACE reads. Here the sample spans about 1.1 million distinct CDR3 sequences, 35% to 40% being singletons. The sample originates from a study of blood T cells in healthy people across ages. Study-wide results and limits: Without sorted subsets, naive and antigen-experienced compartments could not be conclusively compared.

The CDR3 loop spans 14 amino acids. Germline loops: CDR1 LGHDT, CDR2 YNNKEL (reference sequence). Trimming removed 0 bases at V and 0 bases at J, with 5 bases between. The TCR originated in a man aged 18 to 29 in good health. Material for sequencing was blood. The V gene is TRBV3-1, the J gene TRBJ1-1; no clear D gene. In DNA, the CDR3 is TGTGCCAGCAGCCAAGATCCCATGAACACTGAAGCTTTCTTT. It is translated as CASSQDPMNTEAFF.